Described below is a single TCR beta chain sequence and its context. The CDR3 has 24 residues. CDR1 and CDR2 from the germline V gene are KGHSH and LQKENI. V gave up 1 base and J gave up 0 bases, with 34 bases separating them. This entry comes from a study of T cell changes during pregnancy in multiple sclerosis. Clones were sequenced by immunoSEQ multiplex PCR, and TCRdb holds only the in-frame ones, with some missing. The sample lists under 40,000 clones, about nine tenths occurring once. The sequences come from peripheral blood, collected in the third trimester of pregnancy. The clonotype originates from a female donor in good health, enrolled as a control in a pregnancy study. The chain links TRBV18 to TRBJ2-4; tentative D call: TRBD2 (6 bases). This chain's CDR3 is CASSPLVQGAVPGLTPLAKNIQYF. In nucleotides, the CDR3 is TGTGCCAGCTCACCACTGGTCCAGGGAGCTGTACCGGGACTTACCCCTTTAGCCAAAAACATTCAGTACTTC.